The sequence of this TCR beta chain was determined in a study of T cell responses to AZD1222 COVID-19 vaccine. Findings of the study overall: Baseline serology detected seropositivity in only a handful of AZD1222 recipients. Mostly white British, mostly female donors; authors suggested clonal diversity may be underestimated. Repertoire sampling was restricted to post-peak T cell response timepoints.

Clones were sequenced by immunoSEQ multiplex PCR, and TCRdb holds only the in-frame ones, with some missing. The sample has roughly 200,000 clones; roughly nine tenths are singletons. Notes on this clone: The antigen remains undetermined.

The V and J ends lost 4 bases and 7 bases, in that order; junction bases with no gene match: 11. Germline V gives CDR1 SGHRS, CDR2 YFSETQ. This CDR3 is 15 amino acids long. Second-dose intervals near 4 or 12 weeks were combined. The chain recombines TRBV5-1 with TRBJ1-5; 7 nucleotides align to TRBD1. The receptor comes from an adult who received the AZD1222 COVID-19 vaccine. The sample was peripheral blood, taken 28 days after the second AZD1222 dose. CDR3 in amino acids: CASSLTGDLGQPQHF. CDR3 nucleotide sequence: TGCGCCAGCAGCCTAACAGGGGATTTAGGACAGCCCCAGCATTTT.